This passage covers 14 T cell receptor beta chains from one sample sequenced in a study of blood T cell repertoires in COVID-19 (dated by TCRdb to the early 2020s). Receptor libraries were prepared by the immunoSEQ multiplex PCR assay. Here the immuneACCESS table is served through TCRdb, limited to in-frame sequences with V and J called. Missing clones are a known gap in these copies; in checked studies unresolved V genes cover under half, and the rest lacks a known reason. In all, the sample holds 150,000 to 200,000 clones, and roughly 77% of those were seen once. Approximately 5.9% of the sample is taken by the ten largest. The source material was peripheral blood. Receptors originate from a woman aged 40 to 49 with COVID-19, enrolled during active disease.

This chain joins TRBV27 and TRBJ1-1; no clear D. V was pared by 3 bases and J by 0 bases, with 5 bases between. CDR1 is MNHEY and CDR2 is SMNVEV in the germline V gene (reference sequence). The CDR3 has 13 residues. The CDR3 sequence: CASSLQMNTEAFF. The CDR3 nucleotides are TGTGCCAGCAGTTTGCAGATGAACACTGAAGCTTTCTTT.

The chain employs TRBV7-3 and TRBJ2-6; possibly TRBD1 for D (6 bases). V lost 5 bases and J lost 2, with 13 bases in between. Germline V gives CDR1 SGHTA, CDR2 FQGTGA. CDR3 length: 16 residues. This chain's CDR3 is CASSPRGGTGANVLTF. The CDR3 DNA is TGTGCCAGCAGCCCCAGGGGTGGAACTGGGGCCAACGTCCTGACTTTC.

The chain recombines TRBV7-6 with TRBJ1-4; D unresolved. In germline, CDR1 is SGHVS, CDR2 FNYEAQ. Deletions cut 1 base from V and 4 bases from J, with 10 bases between. The CDR3 totals 15 residues. DNA of the CDR3: TGTGCCAGCAGCTTAGAACCTAGTTTTAATGAAAAACTGTTTTTT. This translates into CASSLEPSFNEKLFF.

The chain joins TRBV30 to TRBJ2-1; TRBD2 matches 7 bases. The trim removed 3 bases at V and 16 bases at J, leaving 9 bases unmatched. The CDR3 contains 11 residues. The germline V gene has CDR1 GTSNPN and CDR2 SVGIG (reference sequence). CDR3 bases: TGTGCCTGGAGCAAATGGGGGACTACCTTCTTC. Translation: CAWSKWGTTFF.

This chain uses TRBV11-3 with TRBJ2-2; 10 positions agree with TRBD1. The germline CDR1 and CDR2 sequences are SGHNT and YENEEA. The J segment lost 7 bases and the V segment lost 5 bases, leaving 7 bases of the junction unmatched. This CDR3 has 15 residues. The CDR3 DNA reads TGTGCCAGCAGCCTCGGACAGGGGGAGAGCGGGGAGCTGTTTTTT. Translating gives CASSLGQGESGELFF.

V is TRBV10-2 and J is TRBJ1-1, with a possible D match to TRBD1 (5 bases). Germline V gene sequence: CDR1 WSHSY, CDR2 SAAADI. Trimming shortened V by 0 bases and J by 5 bases, and 7 bases separated the two germline ends. The CDR3 is 13 residues long. The chain's CDR3 is CASSESGGTEAFF. The CDR3, as DNA: TGCGCCAGCAGTGAGTCGGGGGGTACTGAAGCTTTCTTT.

In DNA form, the CDR3 reads TGTGCCAGCAGCCGCGGGGGGGGTGCAACTAATGAAAAACTGTTTTTT. It is translated as CASSRGGGATNEKLFF. The chain recombines TRBV3-1 (or the pseudogene TRBV3-2) with TRBJ1-4; D is possibly TRBD1 (5 bases). CDR3 length: 16 residues. V was pared by 4 bases and J by 0 bases, with 12 bases between. Germline values: CDR1 LGHDT, CDR2 YNNKEL (reference sequence).

The rearrangement links TRBV11-3 to TRBJ2-7; TRBD1 aligns across 7 bases. CDR1 is SGHNT and CDR2 is YENEEA in the germline V gene. V was pared by 1 base and J by 3 bases, with 0 bases of the junction left unmatched. The CDR3 runs to 13 residues. CDR3 nucleotides: TGTGCCAGCAGCTTAGGGGACAGCTACGAGCAGTACTTC. Protein: CASSLGDSYEQYF.

The J gene is TRBJ2-5, the V gene TRBV7-9, with TRBD1 matching over 7 bases. J lost 5 bases, V lost 8 bases, and 8 bases had no gene match. The CDR3 loop spans 13 amino acids. Germline V gene sequence: CDR1 SEHNR, CDR2 FQNEAQ (reference sequence). This CDR3 reads CASFLGTEETQYF. In nucleotides, the CDR3 is TGTGCCAGCTTCCTCGGGACAGAGGAGACCCAGTACTTC.

This rearrangement joins TRBV6-5 to TRBJ1-2; perhaps TRBD1 as D (5 bases). Trimming removed 7 bases from V and 5 bases from J, with 5 bases in between. The CDR3 is 10 amino acids. Per germline, CDR1 MNHEY and CDR2 SVGAGI. CDR3 residues: CASKGYGYTF. For the CDR3, the DNA is TGTGCCAGCAAGGGGTATGGCTACACCTTC.

The V gene is TRBV6-5, the J gene TRBJ1-1; D may be TRBD1 (6 bases). Germline CDR1 MNHEY, CDR2 SVGAGI. CDR3 length: 14 residues. The V gene lost 2 bases and the J gene lost 4 bases, with 11 bases spanning the gap. Here the CDR3 reads CASSYAQGVTEAFF. DNA for the CDR3: TGTGCCAGCAGTTACGCACAGGGCGTCACTGAAGCTTTCTTT.

CDR3 DNA: TGCAGCGGAAATGGACAGGGAGGGAACACTGAAGCTTTCTTT. It codes for CSGNGQGGNTEAFF. The chain carries TRBV29-1 and TRBJ1-1; 8 bases fit TRBD1. The CDR3 consists of 14 residues. The V segment lost 7 bases and the J segment 1 base; nucleotides outside the gene matches: 8. Looked up from germline, CDR1 is SQVTM and CDR2 is ANQGSEA.

The table lists this clone with a few counts. The chain employs TRBV19 and TRBJ1-2, with 9 bases fitting TRBD1. Germline CDR1 is LNHDA and CDR2 is SQIVND (reference sequence). V lost 10 bases to trimming and J lost 3 bases; unmatched junction nucleotides: 6. This CDR3 comprises 13 residues. DNA for the CDR3: TGTGCCACCGCGGGACAGGGCCACTATGGCTACACCTTC. The encoded protein is CATAGQGHYGYTF.

The CDR3 DNA follows: TGTGCCAGCGCTATTGGACAGGGGGCGGATGGCACTGAAGCTTTCTTT. It specifies CASAIGQGADGTEAFF. The chain is built from TRBV25-1 and TRBJ1-1; TRBD1 matches at 11 bases. Germline CDR1 reads MGHDK; CDR2 reads SYGVNS. The CDR3 consists of 16 residues. The V gene end was trimmed by 8 bases and the J gene end by 4 bases; junction bases not matched to a gene: 12.